Included here is one TCR beta chain sequence, with context. The data derive from a study of control samples from healthy donors and cancer patients. TCRdb's table, derived via immunoSEQ multiplex PCR, lists solely in-frame clones and lacks some. The sample gives about 130,000 clones, under 95% of which show up once; around 1.8% is in the top ten. There are 14 residues in the CDR3. Germline assignment: CDR1 SGDLS and CDR2 YYNGEE. V was clipped by 6 bases and J by 4 bases, with 16 bases between them. The TCR was taken from a man aged 45-65 years with head and neck cancer. The chain recombines TRBV9 with TRBJ2-5; D possibly corresponds to TRBD2 (5 bases). The sequenced material came from PBMCs. CDR3 coding DNA: TGTGCCAGCACCGCGGGCCATGGAGGAGAGACCCAGTACTTC. It specifies CASTAGHGGETQYF.